What follows are 7 T cell receptor beta chains derived from one specimen sequenced in a study of T-cell reconstitution after alpha-beta-depleted transplantation in children. This sample's TCRbeta library carried unique molecular identifier barcodes. From the PCR reads, TCRdb called clonotypes with MiXCR, one entry per CDR3 protein. The top ten clones hold around 15% of a sample with about 510,000 distinct CDR3 sequences, roughly 11% of them seen once. The sample here was PBMCs, mostly from graft donor cells, taken 180 days after TCRalphabeta/CD19-depleted stem cell transplant. These receptors came from a female patient between 2 and 15 years old who had a stem cell transplant for aplastic anemia, so the T cells may come from the graft donor.

The CDR3 nucleotides are TGTGCCAGCAGCTCCCGGACGCCATCCTACGAGCAGTACGTC. It yields the protein CASSSRTPSYEQYV. V is TRBV5-5 and J is TRBJ2-7; no clear D. Trimming removed 3 bases at V and 1 base at J, with 11 bases between. CDR1 and CDR2 (germline): SGHKS, YYEKEE (reference sequence). This CDR3 is 14 amino acids long.

The V and J genes are TRBV6-1 and TRBJ2-7; the D gene is possibly TRBD2 (5 bases). The germline V gene has CDR1 MNHNS and CDR2 SASEGT. With 6 bases removed from V and 1 base from J, the gap between germline ends came to 10 bases. The CDR3 consists of 13 residues. CDR3: CASSRTSSYEQYF. The CDR3 nucleotides are TGTGCCAGCAGCAGGACTTCTTCCTACGAGCAGTACTTC.

This clonotype appeared a few times. The J gene is TRBJ1-1, the V gene TRBV28; weak D call: TRBD1 (6 bases). CDR3 length: 21 amino acids. CDR1 and CDR2 from the germline V gene are MDHEN and SYDVKM. V was pared by 7 bases and J by 0 bases, with 33 bases between. CDR3 loop: CASTLTSLGGARRVVNTEAFF. For the CDR3, the DNA is TGTGCCAGCACTCTAACCTCTCTCGGGGGGGCTAGGAGGGTCGTGAACACTGAAGCTTTCTTT.

This chain links TRBV11-2 with TRBJ2-1, with 9 positions matching TRBD2. The length of the CDR3 is 18 residues. J lost 5 bases, V lost 4 bases, and 15 bases had no gene match. Germline V CDR1 and CDR2: SGHAT, FQNNGV. The CDR3 DNA is TGTGCCAGCAGCTCCTTTTGGGTGAGAGCGGGAGGTAACAATGAGCAGTTCTTC. Encoded protein: CASSSFWVRAGGNNEQFF.

The chain employs TRBV20-1 and TRBJ1-5; no definite D call. V was trimmed by 3 bases and J by 2 bases, leaving 8 bases between them. CDR3 length: 13 amino acids. Germline values: CDR1 DFQATT, CDR2 SNEGSKA (reference sequence). The CDR3 loop is CSARTQGNQPQHF. CDR3 DNA: TGCAGTGCTAGGACGCAGGGCAATCAGCCCCAGCATTTT.

This clonotype has at least ten counts. The chain's CDR3 is CASSQDEEGPTGELFF. CDR3 DNA: TGCGCCAGCAGCCAAGATGAAGAGGGTCCCACCGGGGAGCTGTTTTTT. The genes are TRBV4-3 and TRBJ2-2, with D perhaps matching TRBD2 (5 bases). The germline gives CDR1 LGHNA, CDR2 YSLEER. The V end lost 0 bases, the J end lost 4 bases, and 12 bases lay between the germline ends. The CDR3 extends over 16 amino acids.

The J gene is TRBJ1-5, the V gene TRBV6-1, with unresolved D. With 5 bases removed from V and 4 bases from J, the gap between germline ends came to 9 bases. From germline, CDR1 is MNHNS and CDR2 SASEGT. CDR3 length equals 13 residues. This chain's CDR3 is CASSPEENQPQHF. CDR3 nucleotide sequence: TGTGCCAGCAGTCCGGAGGAAAATCAGCCCCAGCATTTT.